This TCR beta chain originates from a study of monozygotic twins with inflammatory bowel disease. Study outcomes and limitations: Healthy co-twins exceeded IBD patients in TCRbeta diversity as measured by inverse Simpson.

On this clonotype: Its antigen is not identified.

Germline V gene lookup returns CDR1 SGHTA and CDR2 FQGNSA. This CDR3 has 15 residues. TCRdb reprocessed the 5' RACE reads, with one entry per CDR3 protein and no DNA. The listing contains a few hundred thousand distinct CDR3 sequences. Input material: blood. This sequence was found in a human donor with ulcerative colitis or Crohn's disease, or a healthy co-twin of an affected twin (not recorded which). The chain is built from TRBV7-2 and TRBJ1-2; TCRdb calls TRBD1, which cannot be checked without DNA. Here the CDR3 reads CASSPRWGLNYGYTF.